This T cell receptor (beta chain) emerged from a study of persistence of HIV-infected CD4 T cells (dated by TCRdb to the early 2020s). Notes on the research overall: Participants had been on suppressive ART for a median of around eight years. For the TCR cluster analysis across participants, 8 or 9 participants were included for CMV and six or seven participants for Gag. The study isolated CMV- and HIV-1 Gag-responding CD4+ T cells from ART-treated individuals to examine antigen-driven clonal expansion of HIV-1-infected cells. Anti-CD3/anti-CD28 stimulation activated a higher proportion of cells, with a lower memory fraction, than antigen stimulation. The clonality of all cells in each sorted population was assessed by TCRbeta sequencing, whereas the clonality of infected cells was assessed by proviral sequencing. Apart from a couple of participants who underwent leukapheresis at a single time point, peripheral blood samples of up to roughly 180 mL were collected from participants at multiple time points. General conclusions and limits of the study: Antigen-responding cells were enriched for expanded CDR3beta sequences that were degenerate, which suggests that CD4+ responses to CMV and Gag underwent convergent selection. Only a small number of individuals took part in the study, and the range of antigens tested was limited. TCRbeta richness in CMV- and Gag-responding cells was significantly lower than in anti-CD3/anti-CD28-responding cells; CMV-responding cells had higher oligoclonality than CD3/CD28-stimulated and Gag-responding cells. Within the same sorted populations, how oligoclonal the TCRs were correlated with how oligoclonal the proviruses were. Bulk TCR analyses could not be restricted to the rare CMV-responding cells that actually carried HIV-1 proviruses.

This sample's treatment or condition label indicates: suppressive antiretroviral therapy. Cells were stimulated with anti-CD3/anti-CD28 magnetic beads as a nonspecific positive control representing the CD4+ T cell repertoire. CD4+ T cells that responded were sorted based on upregulation of both CD40 ligand and CD69. Participants were HIV-1-infected adults who started suppressive ART during chronic infection. Plasma HIV-1 RNA had been undetectable (below 50 copies/mL) in participants for at least 4 years. To be included, a participant needed positive CMV serology and a CD4+ T cell count above 400 cells/uL. Before stimulation, PBMCs were isolated using density centrifugation and depleted of CD8+ T cells. CD8-depleted PBMCs were stimulated for 18 hours with anti-CD28/CD49d costimulation, CD40-blocking antibody and enfuvirtide to prevent new infections. Cell sorting was done on a Beckman Coulter MoFlo Legacy or XDP sorter, and dead cells were excluded with propidium iodide. Genomic DNA was extracted using the QIAamp DNA Mini Kit for samples with more than one million cells and using the Quick-DNA Microprep Kit for all other samples.

The immunoSEQ hsTCRB assay version 4, run in survey mode, was used to sequence TCRbeta repertoires from genomic DNA. For TCRbeta sequencing, genomic DNA was diluted to roughly 10 ng/uL, with up to roughly 1 ug used per sample. The original methods were these. ImmunoSeq Analyzer 3.0 was used for analysis of TCRbeta data, and diversity was computed on productive nucleotide rearrangements. Using the Immunarch R package, lower-bound TCR diversity was estimated with the improved Chao index and clonality was estimated with the Gini coefficient. When different nucleotide rearrangements encoded the same CDR3beta amino acid sequence, each rearrangement was treated as a distinct clonotype. TCRbeta sequences significantly enriched in antigen-responding cells relative to anti-CD3/anti-CD28-activated cells were identified by differential abundance analysis. GLIPH2 clustered TCRs by predicted peptide-MHC specificity, both within individual participants and across merged participant data sets. The clones in this table, taken by TCRdb from immuneACCESS, are in-frame only. Not every clone is retained; where verified, under half of the shortfall comes from an unresolved V gene, and the cause of the rest is unknown. V, J and clone size derive from that table, while D and trimming were established from the DNA sequence. In this sample the table shows around 45,000 clones, 91% of which occur a single time. About 2% of the sample comes from the top ten.

For this clone: This clone's antigen is unknown. No base quality values were provided; no much bigger clone lies one nucleotide off.

This TCR came from an adult man with HIV who was CMV-seropositive. The source was CD4+ T cells sorted from PBMCs after roughly 17-hour stimulation, collected from a patient who received antiretroviral therapy. Taken with the paper, the label for cell subset or site translates to: CD40L+CD69+ CD4 T cells responding to anti-CD3/anti-CD28 beads, representing the overall repertoire.

CDR3 loop: CASSGQGNNSPLHF. The sequenced DNA: TGCGCCAGCAGTGGACAGGGGAATAATTCACCCCTCCACTTT. Recombination linked TRBV10-2 to TRBJ1-6; TRBD1 matches 8 bases in the middle. CDR3 length: 14 amino acids, cysteine to phenylalanine. CDR3 DNA only is kept here, 42 bases in frame from base 1. CDR1 WSHSY and CDR2 SAAADI were looked up in the germline V gene. Trimming accounts for 4 bases at V and 5 bases at J, while the number of junction bases matched to no gene is 1.